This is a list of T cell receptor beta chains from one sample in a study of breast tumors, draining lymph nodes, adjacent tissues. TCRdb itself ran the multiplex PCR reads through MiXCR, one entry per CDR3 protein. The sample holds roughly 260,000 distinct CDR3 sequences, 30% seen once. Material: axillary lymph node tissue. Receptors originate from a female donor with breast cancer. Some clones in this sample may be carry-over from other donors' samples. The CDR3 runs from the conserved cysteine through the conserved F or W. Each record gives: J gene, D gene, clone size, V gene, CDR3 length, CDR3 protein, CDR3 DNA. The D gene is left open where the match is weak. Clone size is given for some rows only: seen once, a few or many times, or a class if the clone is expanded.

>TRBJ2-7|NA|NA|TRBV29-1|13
CSVALGGSYEQYF
TGCAGCGTAGCCCTTGGGGGAAGCTACGAGCAGTACTTC
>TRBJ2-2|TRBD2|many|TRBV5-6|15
CASSRLAGASGELFF
TGTGCCAGCAGCCGACTAGCGGGAGCGAGCGGGGAGCTGTTTTTT
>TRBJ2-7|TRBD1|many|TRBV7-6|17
CASSSRQGGRRTYEQYF
TGTGCTAGCAGTTCGCGACAGGGGGGGAGGAGGACCTACGAGCAGTACTTC
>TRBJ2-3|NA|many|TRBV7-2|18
CASSFRTKGPPLTDTQYF
TGTGCCAGCAGCTTCAGGACTAAGGGACCTCCACTCACAGATACGCAGTATTTT
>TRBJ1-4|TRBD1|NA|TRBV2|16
CASSPRGTGTNEKLFF
TGTGCCAGCTCACCAAGGGGGACAGGGACTAATGAAAAACTGTTTTTT
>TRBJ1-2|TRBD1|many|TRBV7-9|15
CASSRGDRANYGYTF
TGTGCCAGCAGCCGCGGGGACAGAGCTAACTATGGCTACACCTTC
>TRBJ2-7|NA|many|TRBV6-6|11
CASSPLLEQYF
TGTGCCAGCAGTCCTTTGCTGGAGCAGTACTTC
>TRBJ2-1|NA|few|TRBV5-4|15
CASSLVRRGDNEQFF
TGTGCCAGCAGCTTGGTGCGCAGGGGCGATAATGAGCAGTTCTTC
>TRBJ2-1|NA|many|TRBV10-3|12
CAISELATKQFF
TGTGCCATCAGTGAGTTGGCTACTAAGCAGTTCTTC
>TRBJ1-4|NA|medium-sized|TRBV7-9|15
CASSFWVPTNEKLFF
TGTGCCAGCAGCTTTTGGGTTCCAACTAATGAAAAACTGTTTTTT
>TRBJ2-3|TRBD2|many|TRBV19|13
CASRSGGGDTQYF
TGTGCCAGTAGGTCTGGCGGGGGAGATACGCAGTATTTT
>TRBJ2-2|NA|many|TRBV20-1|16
CSARDQMALVTGELFF
TGCAGTGCTAGAGACCAGATGGCGTTGGTTACCGGGGAGCTGTTTTTT
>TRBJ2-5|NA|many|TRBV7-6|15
CASSLKALPRETQYF
TGTGCCAGCAGCTTAAAGGCTCTCCCTCGGGAGACCCAGTACTTC